Ten or more counts support the clone carrying this TCR beta chain. The data stem from a study of spatial heterogeneity in lung cancer. Every molecule of TCR cDNA had its own unique molecular identifier. TCRdb re-analysed the 5' RACE reads in MiXCR, keeping a single row per CDR3 protein. Of over 50,000 distinct CDR3 sequences detected, about 6.6% appear once; the ten largest clones hold under 15%. Stated time point: sample taken at primary tumor resection. V lost 7 bases and J lost 4, with 16 bases in between. The length of the CDR3 is 15 residues. This chain joins TRBV12-3 or TRBV12-4 and TRBJ2-2, with D uncertain. The receptor's source is a female donor with early-stage non-small cell lung cancer. The specimen was PBMCs, collected at surgery. CDR3 in DNA: TGTGCCAGCAATGACCTTACCAAGAGCACCGGGGAGCTGTTTTTT. It yields the protein CASNDLTKSTGELFF.